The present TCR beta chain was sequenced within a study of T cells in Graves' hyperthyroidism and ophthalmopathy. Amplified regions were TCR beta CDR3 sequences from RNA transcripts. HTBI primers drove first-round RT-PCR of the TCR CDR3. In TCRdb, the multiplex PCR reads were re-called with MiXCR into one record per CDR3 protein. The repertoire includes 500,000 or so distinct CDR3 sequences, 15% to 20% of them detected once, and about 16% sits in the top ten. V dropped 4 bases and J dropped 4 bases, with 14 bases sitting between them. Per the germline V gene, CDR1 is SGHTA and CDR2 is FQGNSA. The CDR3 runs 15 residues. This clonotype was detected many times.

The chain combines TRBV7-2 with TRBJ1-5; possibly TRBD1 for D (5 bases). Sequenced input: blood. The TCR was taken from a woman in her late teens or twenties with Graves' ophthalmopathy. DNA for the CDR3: TGTGCCAGCAGCTGGAGGACAACAGGAAATCAGCCCCAGCATTTT. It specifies CASSWRTTGNQPQHF. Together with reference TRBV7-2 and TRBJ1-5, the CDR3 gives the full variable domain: GAGVSQSPSNKVTEKGKDVELRCDPISGHTALYWYRQSLGQGLEFLIYFQGNSAPDKSGLPSDRFSAERTGGSVSTLTIQRTQQEDSAVYLCASSWRTTGNQPQHFGDGTRLSIL.